This TCR beta chain was profiled in a study of blood T cell repertoires in COVID-19 (dated by TCRdb to between 2020 and 2021). Describing the broader study: Samples covering the acute and convalescent phases of COVID-19 were provided by collaborators in the United States, Italy and Spain. The material from the prospective study consisted of cDNA or gDNA derived from T cells, B-cell-depleted T cells, or PBMCs. Deeply sampled blood TCRbeta repertoires from subjects exposed to, actively infected with, or recovered from COVID-19 were included in the dataset. A freely available public database, intended as a resource for researchers studying the immune response to SARS-CoV-2, is where the repertoires were released. Samples were obtained from the ongoing ImmuneRACE study (first 160 participants) and from 1,254 subjects provided by 6 global collaborators. The sample metadata nearly always contained a de-identified subject ID, COVID-19 status, age in years and sex. Where available, HLA class I and class II types were taken from metadata supplied by the sample provider and were not determined by assay-based typing. The full study reports these points: Clinical and demographic metadata were provided uncurated, with the amount varying by source and participant.

TCRbeta CDR3 regions were amplified from genomic DNA by means of the immunoSEQ Assay, a bias-controlled multiplex PCR. The source study handled its data this way. The number of nucleated cells in each sample was estimated from the amplification of reference gene primers within the assay. To quantify the absolute abundance of each unique TCRbeta CDR3 rearrangement, sequence reads were collapsed and filtered. Productive Simpson clonality was computed per sample as the square root of Simpson's diversity index over productive rearrangements. This is the immuneACCESS table as TCRdb keeps it, with only in-frame sequences that have V and J called. A part of the clones is gone; compared with another copy, unresolved V genes explain less than half, and the rest is unexplained. The D gene and trimming were derived from the DNA, and the V and J assignments and clone size from that table. A total of 370,000 or so clones appear in this sample, around 87% of them only once. The ten biggest clones cover roughly 1.4% of the sample.

Comments on this clone: Its antigen target is currently unknown. No base quality values were provided; no much bigger clone lies one nucleotide off. Other DNA sequences in the sample encode the same CDR3.

In the prospective study, participants were roughly 18 to 90 years old, resided in about 25 geographic areas of the United States, and were enrolled through a virtual design. To assign participants to cohorts, the prospective study relied on clinical history that participants themselves reported in a screening survey and a study questionnaire. Recovered participants in ImmuneRACE Cohort 3 were defined by two consecutive negative NP/OP PCR tests, clearance by a healthcare professional, or resolution of symptoms. In the prospective study, mobile phlebotomists collected whole blood, serum and a nasopharyngeal or oropharyngeal swab from each participant. Over a 2-month period, participants in the prospective study had the option of providing additional blood draws and questionnaires. Prospective study blood samples were shipped either frozen or at room temperature before DNA extraction. V is shortened by 1 base, J by 1 base, and the region joining them spans 7 bases. The CDR3 numbers 14 residues from cysteine through phenylalanine. Only CDR3 DNA remains: 42 bases, in frame from the first base. CDR1 LGHDT and CDR2 YNNKEL are derived from the germline V gene (reference sequence).

This sequence was found in a man aged 25-45 years who had recovered from COVID-19. The chain is made from TRBV3-1 (or the pseudogene TRBV3-2) and TRBJ1-1, with the D gene not confidently named. Source material: PBMCs or T cells enriched from blood (not recorded which). The encoded CDR3 is CASSQGQPNTEAFF. The base sequence is TGTGCCAGCAGCCAAGGGCAACCGAACACTGAAGCTTTCTTT.